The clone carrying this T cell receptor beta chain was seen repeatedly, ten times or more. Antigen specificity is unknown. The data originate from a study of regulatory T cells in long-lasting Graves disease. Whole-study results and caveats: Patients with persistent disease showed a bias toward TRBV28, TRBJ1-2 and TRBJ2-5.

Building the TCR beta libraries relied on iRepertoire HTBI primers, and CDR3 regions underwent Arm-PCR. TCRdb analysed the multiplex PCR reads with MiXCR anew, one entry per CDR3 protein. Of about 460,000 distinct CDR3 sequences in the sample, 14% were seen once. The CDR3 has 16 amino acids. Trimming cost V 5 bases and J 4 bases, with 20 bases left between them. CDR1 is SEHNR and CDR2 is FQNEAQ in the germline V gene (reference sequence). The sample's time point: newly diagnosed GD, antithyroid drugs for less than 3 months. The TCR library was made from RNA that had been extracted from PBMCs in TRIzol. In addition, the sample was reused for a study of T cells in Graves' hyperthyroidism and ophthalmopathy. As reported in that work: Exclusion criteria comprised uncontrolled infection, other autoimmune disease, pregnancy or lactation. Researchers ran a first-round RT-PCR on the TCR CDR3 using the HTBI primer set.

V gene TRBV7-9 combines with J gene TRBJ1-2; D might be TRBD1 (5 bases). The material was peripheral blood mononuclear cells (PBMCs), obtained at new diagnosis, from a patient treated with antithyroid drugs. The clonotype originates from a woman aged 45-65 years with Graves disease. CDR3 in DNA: TGTGCCAGCAGCCCCGGTGGGGGTGGACGTTCCTATGGCTACACCTTC. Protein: CASSPGGGGRSYGYTF.